The 25 T cell receptor beta chains below all came from one sample that was sequenced in a study of prognosis after radiotherapy for stage I lung cancer. Genomic DNA provided the template from which TCR beta CDR3 was amplified by two-round multiplex PCR. Gene-specific TRBV and TRBJ primers were used in PCR round one. TCRdb re-called the multiplex PCR reads through MiXCR, storing one row per CDR3 protein. The data show about 27,000 distinct CDR3 sequences, with roughly 46% seen just once and just under 15% held by the top ten. The sample was PBMCs, taken before or after stereotactic body radiation therapy (not recorded which). Receptor source: a donor of 50 years or more with non-small cell lung cancer.

The chain has TRBV27 and TRBJ2-7, with D tentatively TRBD1 or TRBD2 (5 bases each). The V gene lost 3 bases and the J gene lost 0 bases, with 15 bases spanning the gap. The CDR3 extends over 16 amino acids. Germline V gene lookup returns CDR1 MNHEY and CDR2 SMNVEV (reference sequence). Written as DNA, the CDR3 is TGTGCCAGCAGTTTCTCCGGGACCGCTATCTCCTACGAGCAGTACTTC. It translates to CASSFSGTAISYEQYF.

This clonotype was recorded many times. The chain couples TRBV6-4 to TRBJ2-6; 12 bases line up with TRBD1. The ends lost 5 bases at V and 4 bases at J; junction bases unmatched: 6. Germline V gene sequence: CDR1 MRHNA, CDR2 SNTAGT. The CDR3 length is 17 residues. CDR3 amino acids: CASSPGQGAGGANVLTF. CDR3 nucleotide sequence: TGTGCCAGCAGTCCGGGACAGGGGGCAGGAGGGGCCAACGTCCTGACTTTC.

The chain uses TRBV11-3 and TRBJ2-2; D might be TRBD1 or TRBD2, each matching 5 bases. This CDR3 has 15 amino acids. V gave up 5 bases and J gave up 5 bases, with 15 bases separating them. Germline V gene sequence: CDR1 SGHNT, CDR2 YENEEA. Here the CDR3 DNA reads TGTGCCAGCAGCATCGGGACGATACCAACCGGGGAGCTGTTTTTT. This gives the protein CASSIGTIPTGELFF.

V gene TRBV19 combines with J gene TRBJ2-7; either TRBD1 or TRBD2 may supply D (5 bases each). This CDR3 region has 14 residues. Looked up from germline, CDR1 is LNHDA and CDR2 is SQIVND (reference sequence). The germline V and J ends were trimmed by 7 bases and 7 bases, with 20 bases remaining between them. The CDR3 sequence is CASIRLGVPGEQYF. In nucleotides, the CDR3 is TGTGCCAGTATTCGCCTGGGGGTTCCTGGGGAGCAGTACTTC.

This rearrangement joins TRBV28 to TRBJ2-2; 10 bases align to TRBD2. The V segment lost 3 bases and the J segment 8 bases; nucleotides outside the gene matches: 6. CDR1 and CDR2 from the germline V gene are MDHEN and SYDVKM. CDR3 length equals 15 residues. The CDR3 spells CASSFPSGSKGELFF. The CDR3 coding sequence is TGTGCCAGCAGTTTCCCTAGCGGGAGTAAAGGGGAGCTGTTTTTT.

This clonotype is medium-sized (0.01 to 0.1%). The genes are TRBV6-1 and TRBJ2-1; 7 nucleotides agree with TRBD2. J gave up 3 bases and V 4 bases, and 6 bases lay outside the gene matches. The CDR3 extends over 15 amino acids. Per the germline V gene, CDR1 is MNHNS and CDR2 is SASEGT. The CDR3 DNA follows: TGTGCCAGCAGTGTTCCGGGACTATTCTACAATGAGCAGTTCTTC. Its translation: CASSVPGLFYNEQFF.

This clonotype was counted many times. This chain connects TRBV3-1 to TRBJ2-2; D not certain. The germline V and J ends were trimmed by 0 bases and 5 bases, with 16 bases remaining between them. CDR3 length: 17 amino acids. Germline assignment: CDR1 LGHDT and CDR2 YNNKEL (reference sequence). CDR3 nucleotide sequence: TGTGCCAGCAGCCAAGAAATAGTAAACACTGTAACCGGGGAGCTGTTTTTT. This gives the protein CASSQEIVNTVTGELFF.

The rearrangement uses TRBV7-9 and TRBJ2-4; either TRBD1 or TRBD2 may supply D (6 bases each). This CDR3 contains 14 residues. V lost 1 base, J lost 7 bases, and 11 bases lay in between. Per the germline V gene, CDR1 is SEHNR and CDR2 is FQNEAQ (reference sequence). The DNA for the CDR3 is TGTGCCAGCAGCTTAGGTGGGGGGCGCAACATTCAGTACTTC. This codes for CASSLGGGRNIQYF.

About this clonotype: It differs at one base from a far larger clone, so likely a read error. The chain has TRBV6-5 and TRBJ2-7; 7 positions agree with TRBD2. The tail of the sequence fits TRBJ2-1 better, so the J call may be wrong. The CDR3 runs to 18 residues. CDR1 and CDR2 (germline): MNHEY, SVGAGI. CDR3 DNA sequence: TGTGCCAGCAGTTACTGGGGACTATCGGGAGAGGCCTACAATGAGCAGTTCTTC. Translating it yields CASSYWGLSGEAYNEQFF.

As regards this clonotype: With only one base between it and a far larger clone, this is likely a read error. The chain combines TRBV7-9 with TRBJ1-5; TRBD1 aligns across 7 bases. CDR1 is SEHNR, CDR2 FQNEAQ, per germline (reference sequence). This CDR3 has 15 amino acids. V was pared by 3 bases and J by 4 bases, with 6 bases of the junction left unmatched. This CDR3 is CASSLGQRLNQPQHF. For the CDR3, the DNA is TGTGCCAGCAGCTTGGGACAGAGGTTAAATCAGCCCCAGCATTTT.

This clonotype was detected ten times or more. The chain links TRBV5-8 to TRBJ2-1; a possible D gene is TRBD2 (8 bases). The CDR3 totals 17 residues. Germline V gives CDR1 SGHTS, CDR2 YDEGEE. The V and J ends lost 3 bases and 6 bases respectively, with 22 bases between them. The CDR3 DNA follows: TGTGCCAGCAGCTACGATATAGCGGGGACAGCTCGCAATGAGCAGTTCTTC. Its translation: CASSYDIAGTARNEQFF.

In this sample, this clonotype is medium-sized. Here the CDR3 DNA reads TGTGCCAGCAGGGGGTTTCAGGGGGCGCTGGCCACCGGGGAGCTGTTTTTT. Translated: CASRGFQGALATGELFF. The chain has TRBV12-3 or TRBV12-4 and TRBJ2-2; 8 bases map to TRBD1. With V trimmed by 6 bases and J by 4 bases, 13 bases remained unmatched. The CDR3 consists of 17 residues.

This clonotype has at least ten counts. The rearrangement uses TRBV19 and TRBJ1-4; 10 bases match TRBD1. CDR1 LNHDA and CDR2 SQIVND come from the germline V gene (reference sequence). Germline trimming cut 5 bases from V and 7 bases from J; bases unmatched to any gene: 4. The CDR3 spans 14 residues. This CDR3 reads CASSQGQGSEKLFF. CDR3 nucleotide sequence: TGTGCCAGTAGTCAGGGACAGGGGTCTGAAAAACTGTTTTTT.

The rearrangement uses TRBV12-3 or TRBV12-4 and TRBJ2-1; 10 bases are a match to TRBD1. The CDR3 is made up of 15 amino acids. The ends lost 7 bases at V and 6 bases at J; junction bases unmatched: 9. As DNA, the CDR3 is TGTGCCAGCATCCGGCCGGGACAGGGGCCCAATGAGCAGTTCTTC. This gives the protein CASIRPGQGPNEQFF.

This clonotype was picked up many times. J is TRBJ1-4 and V is TRBV5-6, with D possibly matching TRBD1 (5 bases). The CDR3 has 12 amino acids. Germline V lookup: CDR1 SGHDT, CDR2 YYEEEE. V lost 3 bases, J lost 10 bases, and 10 bases lay in between. The CDR3 coding sequence is TGTGCCAGCAGCTACCAAGGGGTAAAACTGTTTTTT. Residues: CASSYQGVKLFF.

At least ten counts were recorded for this clonotype. The CDR3 protein is CASSSFGGGAYEQFF. CDR3 nucleotide sequence: TGTGCCAGCAGCTCATTTGGCGGGGGGGCCTATGAGCAGTTCTTC. The chain is built from TRBV7-3 and TRBJ2-1; TRBD2 matches 9 bases. Germline-derived CDR1 and CDR2 are SGHTA and FQGTGA. The CDR3 is 15 amino acids. V lost 4 bases to trimming and J lost 8 bases; unmatched junction nucleotides: 9. The variable domain in full, with the rest retrieved from reference TRBV7-3 and TRBJ2-1, is GAGVSQTPSNKVTEKGKYVELRCDPISGHTALYWYRQSLGQGPEFLIYFQGTGAADDSGLPNDRFFAVRPEGSVSTLKIQRTERGDSAVYLCASSSFGGGAYEQFFGPGTRLTVL.

As regards this clonotype: The likely explanation is a read error, given a far larger clone one base away. The J gene is TRBJ1-2, the V gene TRBV6-9, with D possibly TRBD1 on 5 matching bases. Trimming took 3 bases from V and 4 from J, leaving 15 bases between them. This CDR3 has 15 residues. In germline, CDR1 is MNHGY, CDR2 SVAAGI. The CDR3 protein is CASSYTGTTSYGYTF. The CDR3 nucleotides are TGTGCCAGCAGTTACACCGGGACTACTAGCTATGGCTACACCTTC.

The rearrangement uses TRBV28 and TRBJ1-5, with D maybe TRBD1 (5 bases). CDR3 length: 12 amino acids. The germline V gene encodes CDR1 MDHEN and CDR2 SYDVKM. The ends were cut back, 5 bases at V and 11 bases at J, with 13 bases in the middle. The CDR3, as DNA: TGTGCCAGCAGTCTAGAGGGGTACGCCCAGCATTTT. Its protein product is CASSLEGYAQHF.

The chain has TRBV5-5 and TRBJ1-1, with D maybe TRBD1 (5 bases). The CDR3 contains 15 residues. Germline V lookup: CDR1 SGHKS, CDR2 YYEKEE (reference sequence). V was trimmed by 3 bases and J by 5 bases, leaving 17 bases between them. CDR3 residues: CASSSRSGEGTEAFF. The CDR3 region has the DNA TGTGCCAGCAGCTCGAGGTCGGGGGAGGGGACTGAAGCTTTCTTT.

J is TRBJ2-1 and V is TRBV9; tentative D call: TRBD1 (5 bases). Trimming removed 4 bases from V and 6 bases from J, with 17 bases in between. This CDR3 region has 15 residues. Germline V lookup: CDR1 SGDLS, CDR2 YYNGEE. The CDR3 bases are TGTGCCAGCAGCCGGTATGGGGCCCAAAGCAATGAGCAGTTCTTC. Protein sequence: CASSRYGAQSNEQFF.

On this clonotype: It is likely a read error: a sequence one base away is far more abundant. This chain joins TRBV6-1 and TRBJ2-5; 7 nucleotides agree with TRBD2. The end of the DNA fits TRBJ2-7 better, so the J call may be wrong. Germline lookup yields CDR1 MNHNS and CDR2 SASEGT. The CDR3 loop spans 13 amino acids. Here the CDR3 reads CASRGAGIYEQYF. CDR3 coding DNA: TGTGCCAGCAGGGGAGCGGGGATCTACGAGCAGTACTTC.

This clonotype was seen ten or more times. The chain carries TRBV20-1 and TRBJ1-1; TRBD1 matches at 9 bases. V was clipped by 5 bases and J by 0 bases; unmatched bases: 7. Germline loops: CDR1 DFQATT, CDR2 SNEGSKA (reference sequence). CDR3 length: 15 amino acids. CDR3 coding DNA: TGCAGTGCTTATGACAGGGGGAGAATGAACACTGAAGCTTTCTTT. This translates into CSAYDRGRMNTEAFF.

This clonotype was seen many times. CDR3 region: CASSLGLAGSGRETQYF. CDR3 sequence (DNA): TGCGCCAGCAGCTTGGGCCTAGCGGGCTCCGGGAGAGAGACCCAGTACTTC. V usage is TRBV5-1 and J usage is TRBJ2-5; 8 bases are shared with TRBD2. Germline values: CDR1 SGHRS, CDR2 YFSETQ. This CDR3 has 17 residues. J lost 4 bases, V lost 0 bases, and 11 bases had no gene match.

This CDR3 reads CASRLGCRGNVYTF. CDR3 in DNA: TGTGCCAGCAGACTAGGATGCAGGGGGAATGTCTACACCTTC. The chain has TRBV27 and TRBJ1-2, with 7 positions matching TRBD1. The CDR3 length is 14 residues. Germline-derived CDR1 and CDR2 are MNHEY and SMNVEV (reference sequence). V lost 6 bases and J lost 10; bases outside the gene matches: 14.

This clonotype was picked up many times. The chain carries TRBV3-1 and TRBJ2-3, with D unresolved. The CDR3 runs 12 residues. V was clipped by 2 bases and J by 5 bases, with 5 bases between them. CDR1 is LGHDT, CDR2 YNNKEL, per germline (reference sequence). This chain's CDR3 is CASSQSIDTQYF. The CDR3 region has the DNA TGTGCCAGCAGCCAAAGTATAGATACGCAGTATTTT.